The 19 T cell receptor beta chains reported below all come from one sample, sequenced in a study of shared clonotypes between healthy human individuals. Naive CD8 isolation took CD45RO-negative cells positively selected for CCR7 and excluded terminally differentiated effector memory CD45RA+ cells. Produced via immunoSEQ multiplex PCR; TCRdb's table is partial and in-frame only. The sample includes some 2,000,000 clones, approximately 94% of them seen just once. Material for sequencing was naive CD8+ T cells sorted from blood. All receptors come from a man younger than 30 in good health.

This CDR3 reads CASSYSKLASTGELFF. The CDR3, as DNA: TGTGCCAGCAGTTACTCGAAGCTAGCGAGCACCGGGGAGCTGTTTTTT. The chain carries TRBV6-5 and TRBJ2-2; D is perhaps TRBD2 (6 bases). This CDR3 has 16 amino acids. Between the trimmed V and J ends, which lost 0 bases and 4 bases, there was a span of 12 bases. Germline loops: CDR1 MNHEY, CDR2 SVGAGI.

This chain's CDR3 is CASSDRGWETQYF. The CDR3 coding sequence is TGTGCCAGCTCTGACAGGGGGTGGGAGACCCAGTACTTC. The chain is built from TRBV6-1 and TRBJ2-5, with 9 bases matching TRBD1. J was trimmed by 5 bases and V by 8 bases; bases with no gene match: 6. Germline V gene lookup returns CDR1 MNHNS and CDR2 SASEGT. The CDR3 totals 13 residues.

V gene TRBV7-9 combines with J gene TRBJ2-3, with D perhaps matching TRBD2 (6 bases). The germline gives CDR1 SEHNR, CDR2 FQNEAQ (reference sequence). Trimming removed 1 base from V and 8 bases from J, with 16 bases in between. The CDR3 length is 15 residues. CDR3 sequence: CASSLVGSSGGTQYF. The CDR3 DNA sequence: TGTGCCAGCAGCTTAGTTGGCTCCTCCGGGGGTACGCAGTATTTT.

The chain is built from TRBV10-3 and TRBJ2-7, with 12 bases matching TRBD1. The trim removed 10 bases at V and 7 bases at J, leaving 11 bases unmatched. The CDR3 totals 14 residues. Germline CDR1 is ENHRY and CDR2 is SYGVKD. The DNA of the CDR3 is TGTGCCACTCAACCCGGGACAGGGGGCTTAGAGCAGTACTTC. It encodes CATQPGTGGLEQYF.

The J gene is TRBJ2-2, the V gene TRBV6-5; D possibly matches TRBD1 or TRBD2 (5 bases each). Germline-derived CDR1 and CDR2 are MNHEY and SVGAGI. The CDR3 runs to 12 residues. Trimming removed 5 bases at V and 7 bases at J, with 8 bases between. The CDR3 loop is CASSRGGGELFF. DNA of the CDR3: TGTGCCAGCAGTCGGGGCGGCGGGGAGCTGTTTTTT.

V usage is TRBV7-8 and J usage is TRBJ2-7, with D perhaps being TRBD1 or TRBD2 (5 bases each). Germline V gives CDR1 SGHVS, CDR2 FQNEAQ. The CDR3 consists of 13 residues. Trimming left V 3 bases short and J 6 bases short, with 12 bases between. CDR3 nucleotides: TGTGCCAGCAGCTTTTTCCCAGGGAGCGAGCAGTACTTC. It encodes CASSFFPGSEQYF.

The chain employs TRBV6-1 and TRBJ1-3; 7 nucleotides line up with TRBD1. V lost 7 bases and J lost 8; bases outside the gene matches: 11. This CDR3 is 14 amino acids long. The germline V gene has CDR1 MNHNS and CDR2 SASEGT. The CDR3 nucleotides read TGTGCCAGCATTCCATCCGACAGGGTGGACACCATATATTTT. It specifies CASIPSDRVDTIYF.

The chain has TRBV29-1 and TRBJ1-1; 9 bases map to TRBD1. The J segment lost 5 bases and the V segment lost 4 bases, leaving 11 bases of the junction unmatched. Germline lookup yields CDR1 SQVTM and CDR2 ANQGSEA. The CDR3 runs 15 residues. CDR3 region: CSVGGDREGRTEAFF. DNA of the CDR3: TGCAGCGTTGGGGGGGACAGGGAGGGCCGGACTGAAGCTTTCTTT.

The chain uses TRBV27 and TRBJ1-1; 8 nucleotides match TRBD1. The CDR3 is 16 amino acids. The germline V gene encodes CDR1 MNHEY and CDR2 SMNVEV (reference sequence). The junction had 10 bases not matched to a gene; V was cut back by 4 bases and J by 3 bases. CDR3 region: CASSSRAGGTYTEAFF. In DNA form, the CDR3 reads TGTGCCAGCAGTTCCCGGGCAGGGGGCACCTACACTGAAGCTTTCTTT.

CDR3 loop: CASSQGQGLRYEQYF. CDR3 coding DNA: TGCGCCAGCAGCCAAGGACAGGGACTACGTTACGAGCAGTACTTC. The V and J genes are TRBV4-1 and TRBJ2-7, with D perhaps matching TRBD1 or TRBD2 (7 bases each). This CDR3 has 15 residues. The V gene's germline CDR1 is MGHRA and CDR2 YSYEKL. With 1 base removed from V and 4 bases from J, the gap between germline ends came to 14 bases.

This chain links TRBV5-6 with TRBJ2-7; 9 bases match TRBD1. The CDR3 covers 15 residues. With 4 bases clipped from V and 6 bases from J, the junction kept 11 bases outside the gene matches. CDR1 SGHDT and CDR2 YYEEEE come from the germline V gene. The CDR3 protein is CASSPYRDRVSEQYF. CDR3 nucleotide sequence: TGTGCCAGCAGCCCCTACCGGGACAGGGTCTCCGAGCAGTACTTC.

V is TRBV7-9 and J is TRBJ2-1; no reliable D call. The CDR3 contains 14 residues. The germline V and J ends were trimmed by 1 base and 15 bases, with 19 bases remaining between them. Germline-derived CDR1 and CDR2 are SEHNR and FQNEAQ (reference sequence). CDR3 nucleotides: TGTGCCAGCAGCTTAGTAGGTCCCGCAAGCCGGTGGTTCTTC. Translating gives CASSLVGPASRWFF.

J is TRBJ2-7 and V is TRBV27, with D possibly TRBD2 on 6 matching bases. Germline CDR1 reads MNHEY; CDR2 reads SMNVEV (reference sequence). The CDR3 is 14 amino acids. Trimming pared 6 bases from V and 3 bases from J, leaving 15 bases between. In DNA form, the CDR3 reads TGTGCCAGCAGCCCGGGGGTACGGGGCTACGAGCAGTACTTC. Translating it yields CASSPGVRGYEQYF.

This chain connects TRBV30 to TRBJ2-7; 7 bases map to TRBD2. The CDR3 consists of 14 residues. The V gene end was trimmed by 3 bases and the J gene end by 3 bases; junction bases not matched to a gene: 8. CDR1 is GTSNPN and CDR2 is SVGIG in the germline V gene (reference sequence). The CDR3 nucleotides are TGTGCCTGGAGGAATCTAGCGGAAGACTACGAGCAGTACTTC. Its protein is CAWRNLAEDYEQYF.

The chain combines TRBV7-9 with TRBJ2-3; either TRBD1 or TRBD2 may supply D (5 bases each). V lost 7 bases and J 4 bases, leaving 21 bases between the germline ends. The germline V gene encodes CDR1 SEHNR and CDR2 FQNEAQ (reference sequence). The CDR3 has 16 residues. CDR3 DNA: TGTGCCAGCAACACTGAGCTGGGGGAGATGGCAGATACGCAGTATTTT. Protein product: CASNTELGEMADTQYF.

This clone was observed once. The chain recombines TRBV21-1 with TRBJ1-2. TRBV21-1 is described as a pseudogene. The CDR3 is 14 residues long. This CDR3 reads CASSIGGPGEGYTF. The CDR3 DNA follows: TGTGCCAGCAGCATAGGGGGGCCCGGGGAAGGCTACACCTTC.

The chain has TRBV7-9 and TRBJ2-5, with 7 positions matching TRBD1. V gave up 1 base and J gave up 1 base; unmatched junction bases: 9. Germline CDR1 and CDR2: SEHNR and FQNEAQ (reference sequence). The CDR3 is 17 amino acids. This CDR3 is CASSLDWLRTGQETQYF. The CDR3 DNA follows: TGTGCCAGCAGCTTAGACTGGCTAAGGACAGGCCAAGAGACCCAGTACTTC.

The rearrangement links TRBV7-2 to TRBJ2-1; D unclear. V was pared by 4 bases and J by 4 bases, with 8 bases between. The germline CDR1 and CDR2 sequences are SGHTA and FQGNSA. The CDR3 is 13 residues long. CDR3 protein: CASSSHTYNEQFF. The CDR3 region has the DNA TGTGCCAGCAGCTCCCATACGTACAATGAGCAGTTCTTC.

The V gene is TRBV6-5, the J gene TRBJ2-4; D is perhaps TRBD2 (5 bases). This CDR3 has 14 amino acids. CDR1 MNHEY and CDR2 SVGAGI come from the germline V gene. The V gene lost 1 base and the J gene lost 9 bases, with 13 bases spanning the gap. CDR3 sequence reads: CASSYFEGSPIQYF. In nucleotides, the CDR3 is TGTGCCAGCAGTTACTTCGAGGGCAGTCCCATTCAGTACTTC.